This TCR beta chain originates from a study of blood T cell repertoires in COVID-19. Study-wide background: COVID-19 samples, acute and convalescent, were from the United States, Italy and Spain. T cells, B-cell-depleted T cells, or PBMCs provided the cDNA or gDNA that served as material.

The CDR3 totals 15 residues. The germline V gene encodes CDR1 MGHDK and CDR2 SYGVNS. Trimming took 6 bases from V and 6 from J, leaving 17 bases between them. Source study methods: The authors estimated nucleated cell counts from reference gene primer amplification. Data came from immunoSEQ multiplex PCR; TCRdb stores just in-frame clones and leaves some out. For V, J and clone size, that table is used; D and trimming come from the DNA. The sample holds roughly 100,000 clones; 81% are singletons and the top ten take roughly 37%. The J gene is TRBJ2-2, the V gene TRBV25-1; TRBD2 might be the D (5 bases). The sample was peripheral blood. The clonotype was recovered from an older man with acute or convalescent COVID-19. The CDR3 bases are TGTGCCAGCAGACCTATTTTGGGGAGTTCCGGGGAGCTGTTTTTT. This encodes CASRPILGSSGELFF.